This entry lists 5 T cell receptor beta chains sequenced from one sample in a study of blood T cells in healthy people across ages. A second PCR of about 6 to 12 cycles used a sample-barcoded 5' primer and a J-beta primer mix. A single record per CDR3 protein comes from TCRdb applying MiXCR to the 5' RACE reads. The sample holds approximately 1,000,000 distinct CDR3 sequences, roughly two fifths seen once. The sequencing sample was made of blood. Receptor source: a man between 18 and 29 years old in good health.

The chain has TRBV5-1 and TRBJ2-6; no clear D gene. The CDR3 loop spans 14 amino acids. V lost 5 bases to trimming and J lost 0 bases, with 6 bases between them. The germline V gene has CDR1 SGHRS and CDR2 YFSETQ. CDR3 coding DNA: TGCGCCAGCAGATCGGACTCTGGGGCCAACGTCCTGACTTTC. Protein: CASRSDSGANVLTF.

A word on this clonotype: Germline and junction disagree at one end, which may indicate a read error. The CDR3, as DNA: TGTGTCATCAGAGGTCCCTCGGGCACTGAAGCTTTCTTT. As protein: CVIRGPSGTEAFF. This chain connects TRBV10-3 to TRBJ1-1; D unclear. Per germline, CDR1 ENHRY and CDR2 SYGVKD. The CDR3 totals 13 residues.

V gene TRBV4-2 combines with J gene TRBJ2-4, with D unclear. The CDR3 sequence is 11 residues long. Trimming took off 10 bases at V and 5 bases at J, with 9 bases between the two ends. Germline V gene sequence: CDR1 LGHNA, CDR2 YNFKEQ. In nucleotides, the CDR3 is TGTGCCACCTCTGGGGAAAACATTCAGTACTTC. Encoded protein: CATSGENIQYF.

Regarding this clonotype: One end of the junction fails to match germline, which may point to a read error. The chain has TRBV27 and TRBJ2-7; D is uncertain. CDR1 and CDR2 (germline): MNHEY, SMNVEV (reference sequence). The CDR3 spans 12 residues. The CDR3 DNA sequence: TGTGCCAGCAGGCGGAGCTCCTACGAGCGGTACTTC. Translated: CASRRSSYERYF.

This clonotype was observed a few times. The CDR3 region has the DNA TGTGCCAGCAGCGGACTGGGGTCGGTGAATGGCTACACCTTC. It specifies CASSGLGSVNGYTF. The V call is TRBV7-9, the J call TRBJ1-2, with unresolved D. This CDR3 spans 14 amino acids. Germline V lookup: CDR1 SEHNR, CDR2 FQNEAQ (reference sequence). Deletions cut 5 bases from V and 6 bases from J, with 16 bases between.